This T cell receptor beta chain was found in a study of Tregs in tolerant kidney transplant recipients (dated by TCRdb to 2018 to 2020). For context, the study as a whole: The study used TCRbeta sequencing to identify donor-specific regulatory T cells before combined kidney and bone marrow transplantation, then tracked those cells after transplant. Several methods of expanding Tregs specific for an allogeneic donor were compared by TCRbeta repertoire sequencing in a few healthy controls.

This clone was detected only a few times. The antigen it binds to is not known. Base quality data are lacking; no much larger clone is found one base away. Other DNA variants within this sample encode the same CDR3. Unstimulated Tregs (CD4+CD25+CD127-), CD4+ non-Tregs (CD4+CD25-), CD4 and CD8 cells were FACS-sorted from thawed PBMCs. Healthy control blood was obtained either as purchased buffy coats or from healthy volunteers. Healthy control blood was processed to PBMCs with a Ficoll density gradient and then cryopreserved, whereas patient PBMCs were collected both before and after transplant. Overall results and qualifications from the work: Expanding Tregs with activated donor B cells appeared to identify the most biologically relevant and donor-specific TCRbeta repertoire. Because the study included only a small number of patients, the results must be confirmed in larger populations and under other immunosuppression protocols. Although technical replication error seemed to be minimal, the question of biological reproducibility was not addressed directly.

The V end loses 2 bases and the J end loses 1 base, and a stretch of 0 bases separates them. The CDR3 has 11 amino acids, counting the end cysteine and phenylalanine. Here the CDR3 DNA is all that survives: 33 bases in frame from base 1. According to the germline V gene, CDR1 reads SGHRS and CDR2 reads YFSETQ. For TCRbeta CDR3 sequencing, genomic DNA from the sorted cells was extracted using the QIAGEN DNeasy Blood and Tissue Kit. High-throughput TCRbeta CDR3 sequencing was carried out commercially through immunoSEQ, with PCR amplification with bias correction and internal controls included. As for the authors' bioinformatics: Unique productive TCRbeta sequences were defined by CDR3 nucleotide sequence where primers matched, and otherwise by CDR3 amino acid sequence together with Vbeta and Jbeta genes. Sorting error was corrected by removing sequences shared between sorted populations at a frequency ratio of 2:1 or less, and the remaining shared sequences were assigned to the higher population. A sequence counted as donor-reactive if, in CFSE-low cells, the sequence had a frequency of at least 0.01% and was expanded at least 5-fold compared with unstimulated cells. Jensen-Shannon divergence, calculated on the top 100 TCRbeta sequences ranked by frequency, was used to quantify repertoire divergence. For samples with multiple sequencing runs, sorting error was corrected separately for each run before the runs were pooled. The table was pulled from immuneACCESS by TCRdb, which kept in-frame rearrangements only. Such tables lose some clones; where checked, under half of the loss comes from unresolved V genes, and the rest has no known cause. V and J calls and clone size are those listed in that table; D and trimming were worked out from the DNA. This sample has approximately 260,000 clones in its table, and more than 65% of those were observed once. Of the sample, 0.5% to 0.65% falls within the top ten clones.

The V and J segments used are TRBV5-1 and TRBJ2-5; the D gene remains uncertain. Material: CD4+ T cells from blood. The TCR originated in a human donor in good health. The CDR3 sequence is CASSFQETQYF. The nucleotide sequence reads TGCGCCAGCAGCTTCCAAGAGACCCAGTACTTC.